This TCR beta chain was found in a study of T cell repertoires in cytomegalovirus infection. One entry per CDR3 protein results from TCRdb running MiXCR on the reads. The sample holds 250,000 to 300,000 distinct CDR3 sequences; about 13% are singletons and the top ten take around 8.8%. CDR3 length: 15 amino acids. The ends were cut back, 3 bases at V and 6 bases at J, with 18 bases in the middle. CDR1 is SGDLS and CDR2 is YYNGEE in the germline V gene. This TCR derives from a human donor in good health (CMV status not recorded). Some clones in this sample may be carry-over from other donors' samples. Specimen: PBMCs. This rearrangement joins TRBV9 to TRBJ1-2; D is ambiguous. CDR3 DNA sequence: TGTGCCAGCAGCGGGCGGGGTGGCGGGCGAAATGGCTACACCTTC. It specifies CASSGRGGGRNGYTF.